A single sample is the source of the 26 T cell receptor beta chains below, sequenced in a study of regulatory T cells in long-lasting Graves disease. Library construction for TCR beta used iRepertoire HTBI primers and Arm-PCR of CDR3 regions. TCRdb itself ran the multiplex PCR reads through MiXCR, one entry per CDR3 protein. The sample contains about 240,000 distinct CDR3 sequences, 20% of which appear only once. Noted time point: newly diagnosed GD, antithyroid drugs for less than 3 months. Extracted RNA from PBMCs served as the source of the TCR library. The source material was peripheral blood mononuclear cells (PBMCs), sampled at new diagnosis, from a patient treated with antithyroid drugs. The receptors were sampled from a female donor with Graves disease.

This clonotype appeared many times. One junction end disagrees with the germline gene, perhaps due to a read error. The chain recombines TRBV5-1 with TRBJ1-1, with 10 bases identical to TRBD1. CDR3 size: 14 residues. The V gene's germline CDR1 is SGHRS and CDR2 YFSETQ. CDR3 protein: CASSDSGTGVRAFF. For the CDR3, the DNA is TGTGCCAGCAGCGATTCCGGGACAGGGGTTCGAGCTTTCTTT.

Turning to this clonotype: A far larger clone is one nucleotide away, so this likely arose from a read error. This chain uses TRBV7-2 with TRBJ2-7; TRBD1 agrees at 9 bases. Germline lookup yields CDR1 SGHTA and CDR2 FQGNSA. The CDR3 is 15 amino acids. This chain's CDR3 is CAGSRNRGLTYEQYF. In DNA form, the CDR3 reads TGTGCCGGCAGCCGGAACAGGGGGCTGACCTACGAGCAGTACTTC.

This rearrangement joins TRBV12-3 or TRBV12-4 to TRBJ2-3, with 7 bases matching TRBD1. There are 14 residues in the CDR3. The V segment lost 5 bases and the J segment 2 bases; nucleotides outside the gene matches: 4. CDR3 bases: TGTGCCAGCAGTCGACAGGGCTTCACAGATACGCAGTATTTT. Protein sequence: CASSRQGFTDTQYF.

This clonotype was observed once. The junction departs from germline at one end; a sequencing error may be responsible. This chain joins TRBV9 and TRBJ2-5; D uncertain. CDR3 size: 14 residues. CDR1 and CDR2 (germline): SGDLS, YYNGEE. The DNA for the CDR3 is TGTGCCAGCAGCGTAGTGGGCACCCAAGAGACCCGGTACTTC. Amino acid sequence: CASSVVGTQETRYF.

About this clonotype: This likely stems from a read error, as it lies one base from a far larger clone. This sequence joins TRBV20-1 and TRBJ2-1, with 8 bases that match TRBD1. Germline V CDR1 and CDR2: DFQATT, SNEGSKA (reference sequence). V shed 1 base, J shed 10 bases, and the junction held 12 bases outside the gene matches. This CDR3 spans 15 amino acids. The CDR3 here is CSARGVKDRVDEQFF. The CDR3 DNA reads TGCAGTGCTAGAGGGGTCAAGGACAGGGTGGACGAGCAGTTCTTC.

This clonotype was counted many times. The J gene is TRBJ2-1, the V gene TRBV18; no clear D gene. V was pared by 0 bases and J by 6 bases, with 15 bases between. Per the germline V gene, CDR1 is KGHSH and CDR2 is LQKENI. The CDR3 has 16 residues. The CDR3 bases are TGTGCCAGCTCACCACCGGGCCTAAACCAGTTCAATGAGCAGTTCTTC. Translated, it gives CASSPPGLNQFNEQFF.

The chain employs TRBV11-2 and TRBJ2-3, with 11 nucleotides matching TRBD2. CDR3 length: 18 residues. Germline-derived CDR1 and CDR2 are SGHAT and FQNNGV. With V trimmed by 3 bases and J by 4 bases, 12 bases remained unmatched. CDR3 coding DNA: TGTGCCAGCAGCTTTGTACTAGCGGGGGACCCGATTCCAGATACGCAGTATTTT. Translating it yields CASSFVLAGDPIPDTQYF.

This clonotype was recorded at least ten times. CDR3 sequence (DNA): TGTGCCAGCAGCTTAACTCCTGGGAATCAGCCCCAGCATTTT. Its translation is CASSLTPGNQPQHF. The chain combines TRBV7-2 with TRBJ1-5; D remains unclear. CDR1 is SGHTA, CDR2 FQGNSA, per germline. The CDR3 runs 14 residues. V was pared by 2 bases and J by 4 bases, with 9 bases between.

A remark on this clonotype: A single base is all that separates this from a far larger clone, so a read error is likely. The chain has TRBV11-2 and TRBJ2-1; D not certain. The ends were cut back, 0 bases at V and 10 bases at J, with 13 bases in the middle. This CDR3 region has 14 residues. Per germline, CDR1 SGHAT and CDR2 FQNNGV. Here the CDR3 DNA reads TGTGCCAGCAGCTTAGAAGGAACCCACTACGAGCAGTTCTTC. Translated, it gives CASSLEGTHYEQFF.

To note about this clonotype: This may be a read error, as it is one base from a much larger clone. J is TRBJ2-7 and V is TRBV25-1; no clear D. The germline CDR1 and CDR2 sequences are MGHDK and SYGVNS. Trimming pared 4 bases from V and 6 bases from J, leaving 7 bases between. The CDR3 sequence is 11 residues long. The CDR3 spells CASSGHSEQYF. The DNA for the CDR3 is TGTGCCAGCAGTGGGCATTCCGAGCAGTACTTC.

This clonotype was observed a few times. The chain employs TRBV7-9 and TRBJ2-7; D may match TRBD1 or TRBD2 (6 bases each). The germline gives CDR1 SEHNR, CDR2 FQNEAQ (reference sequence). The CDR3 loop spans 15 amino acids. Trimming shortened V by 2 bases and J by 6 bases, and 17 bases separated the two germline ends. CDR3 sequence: CASSLSGGNVCEQYF. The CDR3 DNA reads TGTGCCAGCAGCTTATCCGGGGGCAACGTTTGCGAGCAGTACTTC.

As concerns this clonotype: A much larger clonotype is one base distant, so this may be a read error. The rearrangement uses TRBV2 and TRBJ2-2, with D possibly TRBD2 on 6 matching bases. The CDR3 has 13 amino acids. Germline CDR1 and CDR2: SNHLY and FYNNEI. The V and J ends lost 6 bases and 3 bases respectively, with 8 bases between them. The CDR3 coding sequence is TGTGCCAGCAGGGGGGACTACACCGGGGAGCTGTTTTTT. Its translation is CASRGDYTGELFF.

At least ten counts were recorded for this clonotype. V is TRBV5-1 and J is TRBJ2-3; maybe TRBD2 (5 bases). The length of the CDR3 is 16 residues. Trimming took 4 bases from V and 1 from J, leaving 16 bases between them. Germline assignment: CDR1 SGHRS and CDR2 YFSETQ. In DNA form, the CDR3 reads TGCGCCAGCAGCCGCGGGCAGGTATTAGGCACAGATACGCAGTATTTT. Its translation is CASSRGQVLGTDTQYF.

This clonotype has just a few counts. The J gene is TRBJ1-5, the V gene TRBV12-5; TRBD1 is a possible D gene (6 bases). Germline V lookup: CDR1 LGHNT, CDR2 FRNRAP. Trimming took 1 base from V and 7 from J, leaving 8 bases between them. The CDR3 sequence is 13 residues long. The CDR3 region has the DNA TGTGCTAGTGGTTTGGGGGGGCGGCAGCCCCAGCATTTT. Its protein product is CASGLGGRQPQHF. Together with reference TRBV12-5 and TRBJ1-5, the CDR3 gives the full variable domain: DARVTQTPRHKVTEMGQEVTMRCQPILGHNTVFWYRQTMMQGLELLAYFRNRAPLDDSGMPKDRFSAEMPDATLATLKIQPSEPRDSAVYFCASGLGGRQPQHFGDGTRLSIL.

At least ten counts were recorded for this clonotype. The DNA of the CDR3 is TGTGCCTGGAGGGGCAGGGACCAAGAGACCCAGTACTTC. Protein product: CAWRGRDQETQYF. The V gene is TRBV30, the J gene TRBJ2-5; D perhaps matches TRBD1 (5 bases). Germline loops: CDR1 GTSNPN, CDR2 SVGIG (reference sequence). V was cut by 3 bases and J by 0 bases, with 8 bases left in between. The CDR3 has 13 amino acids. Drawing the rest from reference TRBV30 and TRBJ2-5, the complete variable domain is SQTIHQWPATLVQPVGSPLSLECTVEGTSNPNLYWYRQAAGRGLQLLFYSVGIGQISSEVPQNLSASRPQDRQFILSSKKLLLSDSGFYLCAWRGRDQETQYFGPGTRLLVL.

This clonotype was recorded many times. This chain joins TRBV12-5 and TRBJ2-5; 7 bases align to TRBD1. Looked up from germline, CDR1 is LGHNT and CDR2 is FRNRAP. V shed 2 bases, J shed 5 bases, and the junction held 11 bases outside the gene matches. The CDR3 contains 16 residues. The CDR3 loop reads CASGLTLRQGAETQYF. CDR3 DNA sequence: TGTGCTAGTGGTTTGACCTTACGACAGGGCGCCGAGACCCAGTACTTC.

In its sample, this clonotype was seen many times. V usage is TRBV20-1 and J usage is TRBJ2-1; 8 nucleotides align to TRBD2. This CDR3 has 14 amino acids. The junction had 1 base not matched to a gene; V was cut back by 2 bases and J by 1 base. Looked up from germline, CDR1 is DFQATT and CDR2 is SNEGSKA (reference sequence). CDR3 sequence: CSARSGSSYNEQFF. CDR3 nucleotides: TGCAGTGCTAGAAGCGGGAGTTCCTACAATGAGCAGTTCTTC.

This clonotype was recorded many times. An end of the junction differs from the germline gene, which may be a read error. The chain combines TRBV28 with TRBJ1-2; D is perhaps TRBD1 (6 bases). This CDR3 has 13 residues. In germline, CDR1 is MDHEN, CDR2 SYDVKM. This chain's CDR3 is CAGRGPPNYGYTF. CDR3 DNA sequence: TGTGCCGGCAGGGGACCCCCTAACTATGGCTACACCTTC.

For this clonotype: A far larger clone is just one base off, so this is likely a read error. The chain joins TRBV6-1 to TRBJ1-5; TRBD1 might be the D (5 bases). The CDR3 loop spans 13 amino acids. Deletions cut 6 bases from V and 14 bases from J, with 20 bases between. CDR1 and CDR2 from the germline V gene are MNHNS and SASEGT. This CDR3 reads CASRGPGAGGEHF. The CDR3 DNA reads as TGTGCCAGCAGGGGTCCCGGGGCAGGCGGGGAGCATTTT.

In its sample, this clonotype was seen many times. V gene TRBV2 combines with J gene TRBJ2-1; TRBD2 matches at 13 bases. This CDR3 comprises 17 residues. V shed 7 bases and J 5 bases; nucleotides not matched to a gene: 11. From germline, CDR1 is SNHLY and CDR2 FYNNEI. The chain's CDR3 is CASKGGLAGRRNNEQFF. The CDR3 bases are TGTGCCAGCAAAGGGGGACTAGCGGGAAGGAGGAACAATGAGCAGTTCTTC.

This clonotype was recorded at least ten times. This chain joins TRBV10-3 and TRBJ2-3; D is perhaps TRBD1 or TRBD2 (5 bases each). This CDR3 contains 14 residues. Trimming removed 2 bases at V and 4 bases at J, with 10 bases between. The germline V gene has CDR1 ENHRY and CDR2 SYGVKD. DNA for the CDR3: TGTGCCATCAGTGAGGCCCGGGACCCAGATACGCAGTATTTT. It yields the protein CAISEARDPDTQYF.

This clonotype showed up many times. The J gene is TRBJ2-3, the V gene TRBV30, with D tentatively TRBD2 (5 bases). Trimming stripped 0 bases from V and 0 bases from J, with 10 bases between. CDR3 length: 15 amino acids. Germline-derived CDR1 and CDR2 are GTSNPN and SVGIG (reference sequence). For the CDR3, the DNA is TGTGCCTGGAGTGTAATGCGGGTTAGCACAGATACGCAGTATTTT. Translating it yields CAWSVMRVSTDTQYF.

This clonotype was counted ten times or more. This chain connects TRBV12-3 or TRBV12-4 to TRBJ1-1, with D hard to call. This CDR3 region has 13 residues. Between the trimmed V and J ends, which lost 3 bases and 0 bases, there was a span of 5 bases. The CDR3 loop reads CASSFPLNTEAFF. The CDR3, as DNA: TGTGCCAGCAGTTTCCCACTGAACACTGAAGCTTTCTTT.

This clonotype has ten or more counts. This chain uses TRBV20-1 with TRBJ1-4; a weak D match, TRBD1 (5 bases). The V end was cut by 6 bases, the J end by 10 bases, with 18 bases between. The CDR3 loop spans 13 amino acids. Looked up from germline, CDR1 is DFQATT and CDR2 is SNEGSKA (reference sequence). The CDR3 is CSAPEGRLRKLFF. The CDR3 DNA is TGCAGTGCCCCAGAGGGACGGCTGAGAAAACTGTTTTTT.

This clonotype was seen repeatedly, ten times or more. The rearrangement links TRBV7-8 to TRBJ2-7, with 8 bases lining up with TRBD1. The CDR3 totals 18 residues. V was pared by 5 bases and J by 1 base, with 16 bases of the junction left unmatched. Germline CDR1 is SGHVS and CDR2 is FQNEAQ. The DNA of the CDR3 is TGTGCCAGCAGCCGCGGACCTAAGGCCGGGACAGGTTCCTACGAGCAGTACTTC. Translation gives CASSRGPKAGTGSYEQYF. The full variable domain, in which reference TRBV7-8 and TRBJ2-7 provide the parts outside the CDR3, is GAGVSQSPRYKVAKRGQDVALRCDPISGHVSLFWYQQALGQGPEFLTYFQNEAQLDKSGLPSDRFFAERPEGSVSTLKIQRTQQEDSAVYLCASSRGPKAGTGSYEQYFGPGTRLTVT.

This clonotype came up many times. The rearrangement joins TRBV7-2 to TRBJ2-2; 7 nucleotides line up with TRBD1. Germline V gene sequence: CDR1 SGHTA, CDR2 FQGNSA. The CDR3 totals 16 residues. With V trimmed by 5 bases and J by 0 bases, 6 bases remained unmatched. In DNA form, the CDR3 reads TGTGCCAGCAGCCTACTTGGGACAGCGAACACCGGGGAGCTGTTTTTT. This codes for CASSLLGTANTGELFF.